A single T cell receptor beta chain is shown here with its context. Cohort assignment relied on participant-reported clinical history. This CDR3 is 15 amino acids long. The junction had 6 bases not matched to a gene; V was cut back by 5 bases and J by 2 bases. CDR1 is SGHTA, CDR2 FQGNSA, per germline. The sample is drawn from a study of blood T cell repertoires in COVID-19. Assay used: immunoSEQ multiplex PCR; TCRdb lists only in-frame clones, some missing. The data hold approximately 300,000 clones, with roughly 91% observed a single time. The sequence was collected from a woman in her 30s who had recovered from COVID-19. Sample: PBMCs or T cells enriched from blood (not recorded which). The chain recombines TRBV7-2 with TRBJ2-1; the match to TRBD1 covers 7 bases. CDR3 residues: CASSADRAPYNEQFF. The CDR3 DNA follows: TGTGCCAGCAGCGCCGACAGGGCCCCCTACAATGAGCAGTTCTTC.